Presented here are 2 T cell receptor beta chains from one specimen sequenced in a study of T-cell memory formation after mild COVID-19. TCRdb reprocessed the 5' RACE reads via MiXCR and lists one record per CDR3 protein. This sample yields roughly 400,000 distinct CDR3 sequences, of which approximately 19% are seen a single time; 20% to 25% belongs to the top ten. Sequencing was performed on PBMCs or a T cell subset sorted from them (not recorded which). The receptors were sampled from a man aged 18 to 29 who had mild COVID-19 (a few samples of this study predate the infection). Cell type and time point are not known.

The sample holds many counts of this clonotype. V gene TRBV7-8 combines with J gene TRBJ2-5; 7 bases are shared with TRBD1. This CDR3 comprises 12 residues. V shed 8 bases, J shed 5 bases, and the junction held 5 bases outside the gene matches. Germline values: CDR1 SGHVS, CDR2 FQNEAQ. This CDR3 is CASGRDSETQYF. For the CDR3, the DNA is TGTGCCAGCGGACGGGACAGTGAGACCCAGTACTTC.

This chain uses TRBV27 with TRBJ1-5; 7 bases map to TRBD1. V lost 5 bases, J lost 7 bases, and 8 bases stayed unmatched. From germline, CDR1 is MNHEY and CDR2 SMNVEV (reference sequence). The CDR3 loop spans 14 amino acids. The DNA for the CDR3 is TGTGCCAGCAGTCTACGACAGGGTCAACAGCCCCAGCATTTT. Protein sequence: CASSLRQGQQPQHF.